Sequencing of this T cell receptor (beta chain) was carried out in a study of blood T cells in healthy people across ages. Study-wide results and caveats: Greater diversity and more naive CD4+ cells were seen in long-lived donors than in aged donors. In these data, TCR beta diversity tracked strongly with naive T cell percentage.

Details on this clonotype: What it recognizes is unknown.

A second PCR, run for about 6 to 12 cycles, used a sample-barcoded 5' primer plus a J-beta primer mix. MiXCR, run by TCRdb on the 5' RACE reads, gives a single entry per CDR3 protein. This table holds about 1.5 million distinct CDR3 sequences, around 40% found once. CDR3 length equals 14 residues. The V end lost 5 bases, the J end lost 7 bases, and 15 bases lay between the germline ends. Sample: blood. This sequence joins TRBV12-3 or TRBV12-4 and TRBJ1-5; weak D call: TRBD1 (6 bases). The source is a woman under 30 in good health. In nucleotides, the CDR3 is TGTGCCAGCAGTGTTAGACAGGCGAGGCAGCCCCAGCATTTT. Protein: CASSVRQARQPQHF.